These 16 T cell receptor beta chains were all obtained from the same sample, sequenced in a study of T-cell memory formation after mild COVID-19. TCRdb passed the 5' RACE reads through MiXCR, listing each CDR3 protein once. The sample shows about 110,000 distinct CDR3 sequences, approximately 15% of them seen only once. The specimen sequenced was PBMCs or a T cell subset sorted from them (not recorded which). All receptors come from a man aged 18-30 years who had mild COVID-19 (a few samples of this study predate the infection). Cell type and time point are not known.

The CDR3 loop reads CASSWKDTQYF. CDR3 DNA sequence: TGTGCCAGCAGTTGGAAAGATACGCAGTATTTT. This sequence joins TRBV6-2 or TRBV6-3 and TRBJ2-3; D call uncertain. Germline values: CDR1 MNHEY, CDR2 SVGEGT. Trimming stripped 4 bases from V and 5 bases from J, with 4 bases between. The CDR3 extends over 11 amino acids.

This clonotype was observed a handful of times. This chain uses TRBV7-6 with TRBJ2-7; D uncertain. The V end lost 7 bases, the J end lost 0 bases, and 13 bases lay between the germline ends. The CDR3 contains 14 residues. In germline, CDR1 is SGHVS, CDR2 FNYEAQ. The CDR3 reads CASTPGPSSYEQYF. Written as DNA, the CDR3 is TGTGCCAGCACCCCCGGCCCGAGCTCCTACGAGCAGTACTTC. Based on the CDR3 plus reference TRBV7-6 and TRBJ2-7, the full variable domain is GAGVSQSPRYKVTKRGQDVALRCDPISGHVSLYWYRQALGQGPEFLTYFNYEAQQDKSGLPNDRFSAERPEGSISTLTIQRTEQRDSAMYRCASTPGPSSYEQYFGPGTRLTVT.

The rearrangement links TRBV20-1 to TRBJ2-1; 9 nucleotides agree with TRBD2. The CDR3 runs to 17 residues. The ends lost 3 bases at V and 8 bases at J; junction bases unmatched: 17. Germline CDR1 and CDR2: DFQATT and SNEGSKA (reference sequence). CDR3 DNA sequence: TGCAGTGCTAGTGGGGGGCTGGTAGCGGGAGTCGTCGATGAGCAGTTCTTC. Translated: CSASGGLVAGVVDEQFF.

This clonotype was counted a few times. The gene calls are TRBV20-1 and TRBJ2-1; 8 nucleotides line up with TRBD2. The ends lost 1 base at V and 9 bases at J; junction bases unmatched: 8. This CDR3 contains 14 residues. Germline CDR1 and CDR2: DFQATT and SNEGSKA (reference sequence). CDR3 residues: CSARASSGSSEQFF. Here the CDR3 DNA reads TGCAGTGCTAGAGCTTCTAGCGGGTCTAGTGAGCAGTTCTTC.

This chain uses TRBV5-5 with TRBJ2-1; no reliable D call. Germline CDR1 reads SGHKS; CDR2 reads YYEKEE (reference sequence). The CDR3 runs to 14 residues. Trimming removed 4 bases at V and 4 bases at J, with 12 bases between. The CDR3 is CASSPPGSYNEQFF. CDR3 nucleotide sequence: TGTGCCAGCAGCCCCCCGGGTTCATACAATGAGCAGTTCTTC.

CDR3 region: CASSPSDFTRKYF. Written as DNA, the CDR3 is TGTGCCAGCAGCCCTAGCGACTTTACCAGAAAGTACTTC. The genes are TRBV12-3 or TRBV12-4 and TRBJ2-7; tentative D call: TRBD2 (6 bases). Between the trimmed V and J ends, which lost 6 bases and 11 bases, there was a span of 20 bases. The CDR3 loop spans 13 amino acids.

This clonotype has a handful of counts. J is TRBJ1-5 and V is TRBV27, with 9 bases matching TRBD1. CDR1 MNHEY and CDR2 SMNVEV come from the germline V gene (reference sequence). Trimming at V came to 0 bases and at J to 11 bases, leaving 8 bases not matched to a gene. The CDR3 sequence is 15 residues long. Written as DNA, the CDR3 is TGTGCCAGCAGTTTATCCGGGACAGGGTCGACGGCCCAGCATTTT. It yields the protein CASSLSGTGSTAQHF.

This chain connects TRBV18 to TRBJ1-1; D not certain. Germline CDR1 and CDR2: KGHSH and LQKENI. This CDR3 is 13 amino acids long. V was cut by 0 bases and J by 1 base, with 3 bases left in between. This CDR3 reads CASSPPTNTEAFF. The DNA for the CDR3 is TGTGCCAGCTCACCACCTACGAACACTGAAGCTTTCTTT.

This clonotype came up a few times. In nucleotides, the CDR3 is TGCAGCGTTGAAGAACAGGCTGGCTACGAGCAGTACTTC. Translation: CSVEEQAGYEQYF. This chain links TRBV29-1 with TRBJ2-7, with D possibly matching TRBD1 (5 bases). Germline V CDR1 and CDR2: SQVTM, ANQGSEA. The V and J ends lost 0 bases and 3 bases respectively, with 9 bases between them. This CDR3 is 13 amino acids long.

Worth noting for this clonotype: This may come from a read error, since a much larger clone is one base off. The chain employs TRBV7-2 and TRBJ2-1; 10 bases are a match to TRBD2. Per the germline V gene, CDR1 is SGHTA and CDR2 is FQGNSA. The CDR3 spans 17 residues. The CDR3 sequence is CARSLASQRGGYNEQFF. The CDR3 DNA is TGTGCCAGAAGCTTAGCGTCCCAGCGGGGGGGATACAATGAGCAGTTCTTC.

This clonotype was seen a few times. V and J are TRBV7-8 and TRBJ2-7; D gene unclear. Germline CDR1 is SGHVS and CDR2 is FQNEAQ. The CDR3 has 11 amino acids. V was clipped by 5 bases and J by 12 bases, with 14 bases between them. The CDR3 region has the DNA TGTGCCAGCAGCCTCCCTGGTACTCTGTACTTC. As protein: CASSLPGTLYF.

The chain combines TRBV2 with TRBJ1-6, with 11 nucleotides matching TRBD1. This CDR3 contains 14 residues. The trim removed 10 bases at V and 8 bases at J, leaving 7 bases unmatched. CDR1 and CDR2 (germline): SNHLY, FYNNEI. CDR3 loop: CAMLMGQGDSPLHF. The CDR3 nucleotides are TGTGCCATGCTAATGGGACAGGGGGATTCACCCCTCCACTTT.

This clonotype showed up just a few times. The J gene is TRBJ2-7, the V gene TRBV4-2; TRBD1 matches at 10 bases. V shed 2 bases and J 7 bases; nucleotides not matched to a gene: 8. Germline V lookup: CDR1 LGHNA, CDR2 YNFKEQ. The CDR3 covers 15 residues. CDR3 sequence reads: CASSQRRQGAREQYF. The CDR3 DNA is TGTGCCAGCAGCCAAAGGAGACAGGGGGCAAGGGAGCAGTACTTC.

The rearrangement joins TRBV5-5 to TRBJ2-7, with D perhaps matching TRBD1 (5 bases). The CDR3 extends over 15 amino acids. CDR1 is SGHKS and CDR2 is YYEKEE in the germline V gene (reference sequence). V lost 2 bases and J 1 base, leaving 13 bases between the germline ends. The CDR3 region has the DNA TGTGCCAGCAGCTTCGGTCCAGACAGTTCCTACGAGCAGTACTTC. This gives the protein CASSFGPDSSYEQYF.

The rearrangement joins TRBV7-2 to TRBJ2-2; 10 nucleotides match TRBD2. The CDR3 has 15 amino acids. Germline lookup yields CDR1 SGHTA and CDR2 FQGNSA. V lost 1 base to trimming and J lost 5 bases; unmatched junction nucleotides: 1. CDR3 in amino acids: CASSLVAGGTGELFF. CDR3 nucleotide sequence: TGTGCCAGCAGCTTAGTAGCGGGGGGTACCGGGGAGCTGTTTTTT.

The chain couples TRBV3-1 to TRBJ1-2; D is perhaps TRBD1 (5 bases). CDR3 length: 13 amino acids. The germline V gene encodes CDR1 LGHDT and CDR2 YNNKEL (reference sequence). V lost 0 bases and J 8 bases, leaving 10 bases between the germline ends. The CDR3 DNA follows: TGTGCCAGCAGCCAAGATCCGGGGACCGGCTACACCTTC. It yields the protein CASSQDPGTGYTF.